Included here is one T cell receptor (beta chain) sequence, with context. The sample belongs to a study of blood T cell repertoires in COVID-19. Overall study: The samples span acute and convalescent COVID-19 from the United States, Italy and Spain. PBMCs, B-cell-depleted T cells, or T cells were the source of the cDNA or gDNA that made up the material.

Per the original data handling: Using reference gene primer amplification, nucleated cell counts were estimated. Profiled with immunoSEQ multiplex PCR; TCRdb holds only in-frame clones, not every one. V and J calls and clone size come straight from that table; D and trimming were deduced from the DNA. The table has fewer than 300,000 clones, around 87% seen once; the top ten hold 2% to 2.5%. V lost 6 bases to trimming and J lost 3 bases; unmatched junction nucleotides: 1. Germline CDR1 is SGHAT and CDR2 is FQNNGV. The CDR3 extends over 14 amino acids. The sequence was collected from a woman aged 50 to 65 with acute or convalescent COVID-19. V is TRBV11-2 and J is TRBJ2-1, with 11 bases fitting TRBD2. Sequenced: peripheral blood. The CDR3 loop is CASRGLADYNEQFF. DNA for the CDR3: TGTGCCAGCAGGGGACTAGCGGACTACAATGAGCAGTTCTTC.